Below are 8 T cell receptor beta chains sequenced from a single sample in a study of CD8 T cells in ankylosing spondylitis. Study conclusions and caveats: It appeared that ankylosing spondylitis blood was characterized by a TCR beta motif of under ten highly homologous variants.

Their antigen targets remain unknown. MiXCR, run by TCRdb on the 5' RACE reads, gives a single entry per CDR3 protein. The sample lists 500,000 to 550,000 distinct CDR3 sequences; about 12% were seen once. Sequenced sample: blood, either unsorted or a sorted T cell fraction (not recorded which). Receptors originate from a male donor with ankylosing spondylitis.

This clonotype was seen only a few times. V is TRBV2 and J is TRBJ1-5; maybe TRBD1 (6 bases). Trimming took off 7 bases at V and 2 bases at J, with 18 bases between the two ends. Germline loops: CDR1 SNHLY, CDR2 FYNNEI. The CDR3 spans 16 residues. The CDR3 loop is CASNGLQGSGNQPQHF. Written as DNA, the CDR3 is TGTGCCAGCAACGGATTACAGGGTTCGGGCAATCAGCCCCAGCATTTT.

This clonotype turned up a few times. V is TRBV28 and J is TRBJ2-2, with TRBD2 identical over 10 bases. V trimming: 4 bases; J trimming: 6 bases; junction bases outside the gene matches: 8. Germline V gene lookup returns CDR1 MDHEN and CDR2 SYDVKM. The CDR3 contains 16 residues. CDR3 loop: CASSSRLAGVSGELFF. DNA for the CDR3: TGTGCCAGCAGTTCCCGCCTAGCGGGAGTGTCCGGGGAGCTGTTTTTT.

This clonotype was seen only a few times. The chain recombines TRBV20-1 with TRBJ2-3; the match to TRBD1 covers 8 bases. The length of the CDR3 is 14 residues. Germline-derived CDR1 and CDR2 are DFQATT and SNEGSKA (reference sequence). V was clipped by 6 bases and J by 0 bases; unmatched bases: 5. CDR3 coding DNA: TGCAGTGCGAGGACAGGGATAAGCACAGATACGCAGTATTTT. Amino acid sequence: CSARTGISTDTQYF.

V is TRBV11-2 and J is TRBJ2-5; 10 nucleotides match TRBD2. The length of the CDR3 is 16 residues. CDR1 is SGHAT and CDR2 is FQNNGV in the germline V gene. The junction had 12 bases not matched to a gene; V was cut back by 6 bases and J by 5 bases. Here the CDR3 DNA reads TGTGCCAGCAGTCCTAGACCTAGCGGGAGTCGGGAGACCCAGTACTTC. It codes for CASSPRPSGSRETQYF.

The V gene is TRBV5-1, the J gene TRBJ2-7; D gene unclear. The CDR3 extends over 11 amino acids. The V end was cut by 7 bases, the J end by 0 bases, with 5 bases between. In germline, CDR1 is SGHRS, CDR2 YFSETQ. CDR3 coding DNA: TGCGCCAGCGACCACTCCTACGAGCAGTACTTC. Translated: CASDHSYEQYF.

This clonotype was counted only a few times. This chain joins TRBV4-2 and TRBJ2-7; TRBD2 might be the D (5 bases). From germline, CDR1 is LGHNA and CDR2 YNFKEQ. The CDR3 has 15 residues. Trimming took 0 bases from V and 6 from J, leaving 15 bases between them. This chain's CDR3 is CASSQDGHQDFEQYF. The CDR3 nucleotides are TGTGCCAGCAGCCAAGATGGCCACCAGGACTTCGAGCAGTACTTC.

This clonotype has ten or more counts. This chain uses TRBV4-1 with TRBJ2-1; D remains ambiguous. Germline assignment: CDR1 MGHRA and CDR2 YSYEKL. The CDR3 is 16 residues long. Trimming stripped 4 bases from V and 1 base from J, with 14 bases between. The CDR3 loop is CASSPPGRASYNEQFF. The CDR3 nucleotides read TGCGCCAGCAGCCCTCCTGGCCGGGCTTCCTACAATGAGCAGTTCTTC.

The chain carries TRBV7-9 and TRBJ1-6; a possible D gene is TRBD1 (6 bases). The CDR3 length is 13 residues. Germline V gene lookup returns CDR1 SEHNR and CDR2 FQNEAQ (reference sequence). V lost 3 bases, J lost 8 bases, and 8 bases lay in between. The CDR3 is CASSLAGDSPLHF. The CDR3 DNA reads as TGTGCCAGCAGCTTGGCAGGGGATTCACCCCTCCACTTT.